This T cell receptor (beta chain) is drawn from a study of cytomegalovirus exposure and HLA in healthy donors (dated by TCRdb to the late 2010s). With regard to the full study: An earlier analysis of roughly 570 of the donors reported 276 Gb of sequence data and about 120 million unique TCR beta sequences obtained from about 200 million T cells. Roughly 300 gigabases of sequencing data and 75 million to 85 million unique TCR sequences made up an early release that covered nearly 650 HLA-typed donors. The genetic ancestry cluster associated with self-reported Caucasian donors included around four fifths of the roughly 380 genotyped donors. The study aimed to test whether cataloging public T cell receptors could reveal signatures of past pathogen exposure. The T cell repertoires of some 670 subjects were profiled by immunosequencing and related to cytomegalovirus serostatus. In addition to the first cohort of several hundred subjects, a separate validation cohort of approximately 120 different subjects was used. To predict cytomegalovirus infection status, the study brought together high-throughput TCR immunosequencing, statistical association of individual TCRs with disease status, and machine learning. A later analysis re-analyzed previously published TCR beta repertoires from 600 to 850 donors and added high-resolution HLA genotyping to study TCR occurrence patterns. In the later analysis, no new phenotypic data were used to find candidate immune exposures; instead, reliance was placed on TCR beta sequences and their occurrence across donors. An earlier analysis of some 500 of the donors used high-throughput TCR beta sequencing to judge whether each TCR beta V gene segment behaved as functional or pseudogenic. Donor age, sex, ethnicity and CMV serostatus were collected together with the repertoire data. In a later genetic analysis, genome-wide SNP genotypes for about 55% of the roughly 700 donors were used, and that subset was treated as a discovery cohort. All discovery cohort repertoires had been generated using a single sequencing platform. HLA typing included class I and class II loci at four-digit resolution. The number of donors typed differed by locus, with about 629-630 for A, B, C, DRB1 and DQB1, 522 for DQA1, under 610 for DPA1, and some 470 for DPB1. Four or five DR-DQ haplotypes were handled as single units for association and clustering because linkage in the cohort was strong. Among some 400 genotyped donors of the cohort, an average of roughly 230,000 unique TCR beta nucleotide sequences was sequenced per donor, of which 15% to 20% were non-productive.

Worth noting for this clone: What antigen it recognizes has not been identified.

CDR1 and CDR2 (MGHRA, YSYEKL) derive from the germline V gene. Clipping removes 3 bases from V and 1 base from J, with 7 as the unmatched junction base count. The CDR3 spans 16 residues, from the cysteine through the phenylalanine. Only the CDR3 portion is preserved as DNA: 48 bases, with reading frame beginning at the first base. Library creation used the immunoSEQ multiplex PCR assay. The multiplex PCR relied on a mix of 60 forward primers for TCR Vbeta segments and 13 reverse primers for TCR Jbeta segments. A multiplex PCR assay on genomic DNA amplified the CDR3 region of rearranged TCR beta genes. Amplified TCR beta libraries were sequenced as 87-base-pair reads on the Illumina HiSeq System. The original pipeline was this. A later analysis tallied 80 million to 95 million unique TCR beta chains across the 640 or so repertoires, and around 9.9 million of those chains were shared by two or more donors. Raw reads were error-corrected and collapsed into unique sequences with a nearest-neighbor algorithm that merged closely related sequences to remove PCR and sequencing errors. Alignment of CDR3 sequences to IMGT reference sequences was used to assign V, D and J gene segments. For a sequence to be retained, a match of at least six nucleotides to both a V gene segment and a J gene segment was required. Rearrangements were classified as productive when the CDR3 lacked stop codons and remained in frame with V and J, and all other rearrangements were classified as non-productive. Following IMGT convention, CDR3 was defined as the stretch from the second conserved V-encoded cysteine to the conserved J-encoded phenylalanine. The earlier analysis of 500 to 600 of the donors excluded sequences that lacked an unambiguous match to a single V gene segment. In an earlier analysis of a few hundred of the donors, V segments were called functional above 56.7% productive rearrangements and were called segregating when the between-donor standard deviation exceeded 5%. A statistical classification framework was built for diagnosing cytomegalovirus status from the catalog of TCR beta chain sequences. In a later analysis, V and J genes were assigned by comparing TCR nucleotide sequences against IMGT/GENE-DB human TR gene sequences. A later analysis assigned CDR3 sequences and most-parsimonious VDJ recombination scenarios with the TCRdist pipeline. In a later analysis, each TCR beta chain was defined by its CDR3 amino acid sequence together with its V-gene family, and reads lacking a unique V-gene family were excluded. A later analysis removed several hundred highly shared, low-generation-probability nucleotide sequences to deal with suspected cross-contamination and a sequencing artifact. For each public chain, a later analysis derived a clonal expansion index from normalized ranks of inferred template counts within each repertoire. In a later analysis, generation probabilities were computed with a VDJ recombination model fitted to out-of-frame rearrangements, and the resulting probabilities were checked against IGoR. In a later analysis, TCR-TCR, TCR-HLA and TCR-CMV co-occurrence was scored with hypergeometric tests, and a repertoire-size bias correction was applied to TCR pairs. In a later analysis, false discovery rates were estimated by permuting HLA or CMV assignments 20 times. In a later analysis, co-occurring TCRs were grouped with DBSCAN, and TCRdist sequence similarity was added when clustering was performed within HLA-allele-positive subsets. For co-occurrence clustering, repertoires with fewer than 30,000 or more than 120,000 public chains were excluded, along with four to six repertoires with anomalous nucleotide sharing. TCRdb's version of the immuneACCESS table is confined to in-frame rearrangements and falls short of the full clone set. An unresolved V gene accounts for under half of the shortfall where checked; the remainder is of unknown origin. That table is the source of V, J and clone size, and D and trimming were worked out from the DNA. The record for this sample contains 100,000 to 150,000 clones. The top ten hold roughly 1% of the sample.

Findings and caveats that apply to the study as a whole: In a later analysis, HLA-associated TCR beta chains were found to be more clonally expanded and to have lower generation probabilities than equally common non-associated chains. Because HLA typing was unavailable for some donors at each locus, only the typed subset was used in association tests. This cohort had only TCR beta chains sequenced, and the lack of alpha or paired-chain data limited which features could be detected. According to a later analysis, parvovirus B19, influenza, CMV and Epstein-Barr virus appeared linked to several top co-occurrence clusters. A later analysis found that most CMV-associated TCR beta chains appeared HLA-restricted, with HLA associations seemingly driven largely by CMV exposure. For the cohort, immune exposure information was limited to CMV serostatus. Because counts were too low, seventeen rarely observed V segments, including chromosome 9 orphons, were excluded from the earlier analysis of roughly 580 of the donors. Most TCR sequences were seen in very few donors, while some public TCRs were found in many individuals. Three of the identified cytomegalovirus-associated TCR beta chains were confirmed in vitro to be specific for cytomegalovirus antigens. Sequencing depth was assumed to be roughly uniform across donors in the presence/absence analyses, though that assumption may not hold. Specific HLA alleles were associated with 15,000 to 20,000 TCR beta sequences at a false discovery rate of 0.05 in a later analysis. Linkage disequilibrium might explain the correlated functional status among segregating V segments, but an unknown experimental factor could not be ruled out. According to the authors, the approach could potentially be generalized to other disease states and immunological phenotypes. Strong co-occurrence of HLA alleles, especially DR and DQ, made assigning TCR associations to individual alleles difficult. A group of highly shared sequence variants was considered likely to be a technical artifact of the sequencing pipeline. A later genetic analysis associated a missense DCLRE1C variant with V-gene and J-gene trimming of TCR beta chains, and an independent cohort replicated the association. The 87-base-pair reads could not distinguish some IMGT-functional V segments, including TRBV6-2 and TRBV6-3, so those segments were excluded. A later analysis found that TCR association rates varied across HLA loci, with DRB1 alleles showing the most associated TCRs and HLA-C alleles the fewest. A further reported finding was that TCR beta sequences accurately predicted the HLA-A and HLA-B alleles for most subjects in the first cohort. In an earlier analysis of some 640 of the donors, most TCR beta V segments were observed in productive rearrangements about 87% or about 30% of the time, broadly matching IMGT annotations. A later genetic analysis reported fewer N-insertions in productive TCRs among donors in an Asian-associated ancestry cluster than the roughly 700-donor mean. In the study, around 150 TCR beta chains were listed as associated with cytomegalovirus. Cytomegalovirus status was reported to be diagnosed by the classifier with high specificity and sensitivity in both the original and validation cohorts.

In total, roughly 710 healthy bone marrow donors made up the cohort. At the time of sampling, all cohort members were nominally healthy, though unrecorded immune exposures were likely present. The donor tested CMV seronegative, placing the donor among the 352 seronegative members of the cohort. A peripheral blood sample was provided by each donor, and peripheral blood mononuclear cells were used for TCR beta sequencing. Genomic DNA extraction from the blood cell samples was performed with the Qiagen DNeasy Blood Extraction Kit. The clonotype originates from a man in his late teens or twenties in good health and CMV-seronegative. Recombination connected TRBV4-1 to TRBJ2-3, with 7 central nucleotides matching TRBD2. Sequencing input: PBMCs. The DNA reads as follows: TGCGCCAGCAGCCACCTTCTAGCGGAGGGCACAGATACGCAGTATTTT. The translation is CASSHLLAEGTDTQYF.